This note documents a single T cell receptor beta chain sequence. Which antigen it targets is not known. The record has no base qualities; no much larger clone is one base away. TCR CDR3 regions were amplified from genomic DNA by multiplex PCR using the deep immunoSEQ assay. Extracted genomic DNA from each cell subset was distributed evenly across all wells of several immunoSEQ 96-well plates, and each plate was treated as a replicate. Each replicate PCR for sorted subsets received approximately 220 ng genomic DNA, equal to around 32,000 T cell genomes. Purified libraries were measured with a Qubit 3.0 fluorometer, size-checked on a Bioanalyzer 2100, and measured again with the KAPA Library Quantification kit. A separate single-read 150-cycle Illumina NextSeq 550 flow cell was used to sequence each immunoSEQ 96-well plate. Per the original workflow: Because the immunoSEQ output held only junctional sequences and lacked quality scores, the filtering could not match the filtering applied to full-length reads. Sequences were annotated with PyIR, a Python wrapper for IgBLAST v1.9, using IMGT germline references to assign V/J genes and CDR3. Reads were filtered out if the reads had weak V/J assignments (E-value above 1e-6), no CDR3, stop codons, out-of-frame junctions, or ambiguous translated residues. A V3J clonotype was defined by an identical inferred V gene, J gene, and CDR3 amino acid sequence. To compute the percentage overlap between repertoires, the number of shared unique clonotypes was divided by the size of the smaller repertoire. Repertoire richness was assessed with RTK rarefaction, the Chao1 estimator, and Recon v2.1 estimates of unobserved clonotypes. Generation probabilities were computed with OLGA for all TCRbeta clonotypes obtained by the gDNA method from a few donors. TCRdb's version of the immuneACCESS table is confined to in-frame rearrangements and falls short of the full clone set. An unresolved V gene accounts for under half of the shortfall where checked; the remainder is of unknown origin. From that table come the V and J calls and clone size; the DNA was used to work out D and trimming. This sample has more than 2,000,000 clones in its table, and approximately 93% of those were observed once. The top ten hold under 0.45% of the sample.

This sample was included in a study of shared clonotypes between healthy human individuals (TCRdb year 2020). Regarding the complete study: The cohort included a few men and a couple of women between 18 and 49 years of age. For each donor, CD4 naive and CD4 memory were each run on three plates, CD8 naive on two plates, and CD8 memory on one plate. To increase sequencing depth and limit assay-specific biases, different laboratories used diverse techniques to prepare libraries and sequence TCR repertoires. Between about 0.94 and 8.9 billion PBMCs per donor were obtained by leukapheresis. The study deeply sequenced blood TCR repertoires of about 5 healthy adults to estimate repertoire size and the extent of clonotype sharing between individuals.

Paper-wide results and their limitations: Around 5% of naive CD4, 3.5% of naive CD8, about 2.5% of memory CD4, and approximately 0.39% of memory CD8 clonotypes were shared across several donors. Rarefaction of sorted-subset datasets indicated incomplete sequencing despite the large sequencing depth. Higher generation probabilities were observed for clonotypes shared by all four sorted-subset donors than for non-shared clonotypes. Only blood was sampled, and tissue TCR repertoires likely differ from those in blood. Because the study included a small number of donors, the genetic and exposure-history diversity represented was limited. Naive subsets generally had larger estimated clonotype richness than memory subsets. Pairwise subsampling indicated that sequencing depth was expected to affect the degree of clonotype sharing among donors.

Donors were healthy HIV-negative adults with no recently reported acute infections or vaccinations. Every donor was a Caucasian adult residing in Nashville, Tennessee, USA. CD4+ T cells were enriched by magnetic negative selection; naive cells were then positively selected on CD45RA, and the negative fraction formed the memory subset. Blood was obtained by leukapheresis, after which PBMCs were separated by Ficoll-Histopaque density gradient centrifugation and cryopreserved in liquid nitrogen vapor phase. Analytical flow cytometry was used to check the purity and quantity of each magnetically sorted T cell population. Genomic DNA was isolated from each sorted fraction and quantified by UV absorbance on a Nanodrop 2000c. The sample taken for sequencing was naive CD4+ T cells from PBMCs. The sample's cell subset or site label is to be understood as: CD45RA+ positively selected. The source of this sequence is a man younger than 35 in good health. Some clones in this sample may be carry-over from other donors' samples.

This receptor carries the CDR3 CASSLAGSMDNQPQHF. The nucleotide sequence is given as TGTGCCAGCAGCTTAGCGGGATCAATGGACAATCAGCCCCAGCATTTT. The chain is encoded by TRBV7-2 joined to TRBJ1-5; the D gene remains uncertain. V lost 0 bases and J lost 3 bases; the stretch between them is 12 bases long. CDR1 and CDR2, per the germline V gene, are SGHTA and FQGNSA. The CDR3 starts with the cysteine, ends with the phenylalanine, and has 16 residues. The CDR3 DNA has 48 bases and is translated from base 1.